This T cell receptor (beta chain) was retrieved from a study of shared clonotypes between healthy human individuals. V shed 6 bases and J shed 5 bases, with 13 bases lying between them. Germline V gene data show CDR1 as SNHLY and CDR2 as FYNNEI. CDR3 size: 13 residues. The naive CD8 subset, CD45RO-negative cells positively selected for CCR7, excluded terminally differentiated effector memory CD45RA+ cells. Libraries were prepared by immunoSEQ multiplex PCR; TCRdb keeps only in-frame clonotypes and omits some of them. The table records more than 550,000 clones, roughly 94% of them present only once. The chain employs TRBV2 and TRBJ1-1; D call uncertain. This sequence originates from a young man in good health. Source material: naive CD8+ T cells sorted from blood. CDR3 sequence reads: CASRSTRGTEAFF. The CDR3 coding sequence is TGTGCCAGCAGGAGCACTCGTGGGACTGAAGCTTTCTTT.